The clone carrying this T cell receptor (beta chain) appeared many times. The sample originates from a study of patients and donors after allogeneic stem cell transplantation. The V end lost 0 bases, the J end lost 8 bases, and 8 bases lay between the germline ends. CDR1 is LGHNA, CDR2 YNFKEQ, per germline. CDR3 length equals 13 residues. TCRdb recomputed calls from the RT-PCR reads with MiXCR, one row per CDR3 protein. The data hold 11,000 or so distinct CDR3 sequences, with around 25% observed a single time. The chain combines TRBV4-2 with TRBJ2-1; D tentatively fits TRBD1 or TRBD2 (5 bases each). Material: blood, either unsorted or a sorted T cell fraction (not recorded which). The receptor was isolated from a human donor who was either an allogeneic HSCT recipient or a stem cell or donor lymphocyte infusion donor (not recorded which). It is not recorded whose cells these are; they may come from a transplant donor. The CDR3 reads CASSQDGGDEQFF. For the CDR3, the DNA is TGTGCCAGCAGCCAAGATGGGGGTGATGAGCAGTTCTTC.